This T cell receptor (beta chain) was identified in a study of blood T cell repertoires in COVID-19. The wider study: From the United States, Italy and Spain came samples of acute and convalescent COVID-19. T cells, B-cell-depleted T cells, or PBMCs supplied cDNA or gDNA.

In the source study's methods: Reference gene primers were amplified, and this amplification served to estimate nucleated cell counts. TCRdb's copy holds only in-frame clones and misses some; the assay was immunoSEQ multiplex PCR. D and trimming come from the DNA, and the V and J calls and clone size come from that table. Of about 93,000 clones in the sample, roughly nine tenths were seen once. As for this clone: The same CDR3 is also encoded by other DNA sequences in this sample.

The CDR3 has 15 residues. Trimming took 0 bases from V and 1 from J, leaving 7 bases between them. Germline loops: CDR1 MNHEY, CDR2 SVGEGT. This sequence was found in a human donor with active COVID-19. The donor label of this sample is uncertain. Sequenced material: peripheral blood. This chain connects TRBV6-2 or TRBV6-3 to TRBJ1-5, with a weak D call TRBD1 (6 bases). The CDR3 region is CASSYSRGSNQPQHF. The CDR3 DNA reads TGTGCCAGCAGTTACTCCAGGGGAAGCAATCAGCCCCAGCATTTT.